A single count supports the clone carrying this T cell receptor beta chain. Its antigen is not identified. With V trimmed by 3 bases and J by 1 base, 2 bases remained unmatched. CDR3 length: 15 residues. CDR1 and CDR2 from the germline V gene are SGHRS and YFSETQ. The data originate from a study of T cells in localized non-small cell lung cancer. Clones were read by immunoSEQ multiplex PCR, and TCRdb kept only the in-frame ones, dropping some. The table has 53,000 or so clones, roughly 88% seen once. Study-level findings and limits: Clonality of T cells reached its maximum in uninvolved adjacent lung, surpassing tumor. A median approximately 53 of the top 100 tumor clones appeared in adjacent lung.

The sample consisted of peripheral blood mononuclear cells, taken before any cancer treatment. The J gene is TRBJ2-2, the V gene TRBV5-1; 8 bases match TRBD1. The sequence came from a man aged 35-69 years with stage III lung adenocarcinoma. CDR3 amino acids: CASSSDRGNTGELFF. The CDR3 DNA reads as TGCGCCAGCAGCTCTGACAGGGGGAACACCGGGGAGCTGTTTTTT.